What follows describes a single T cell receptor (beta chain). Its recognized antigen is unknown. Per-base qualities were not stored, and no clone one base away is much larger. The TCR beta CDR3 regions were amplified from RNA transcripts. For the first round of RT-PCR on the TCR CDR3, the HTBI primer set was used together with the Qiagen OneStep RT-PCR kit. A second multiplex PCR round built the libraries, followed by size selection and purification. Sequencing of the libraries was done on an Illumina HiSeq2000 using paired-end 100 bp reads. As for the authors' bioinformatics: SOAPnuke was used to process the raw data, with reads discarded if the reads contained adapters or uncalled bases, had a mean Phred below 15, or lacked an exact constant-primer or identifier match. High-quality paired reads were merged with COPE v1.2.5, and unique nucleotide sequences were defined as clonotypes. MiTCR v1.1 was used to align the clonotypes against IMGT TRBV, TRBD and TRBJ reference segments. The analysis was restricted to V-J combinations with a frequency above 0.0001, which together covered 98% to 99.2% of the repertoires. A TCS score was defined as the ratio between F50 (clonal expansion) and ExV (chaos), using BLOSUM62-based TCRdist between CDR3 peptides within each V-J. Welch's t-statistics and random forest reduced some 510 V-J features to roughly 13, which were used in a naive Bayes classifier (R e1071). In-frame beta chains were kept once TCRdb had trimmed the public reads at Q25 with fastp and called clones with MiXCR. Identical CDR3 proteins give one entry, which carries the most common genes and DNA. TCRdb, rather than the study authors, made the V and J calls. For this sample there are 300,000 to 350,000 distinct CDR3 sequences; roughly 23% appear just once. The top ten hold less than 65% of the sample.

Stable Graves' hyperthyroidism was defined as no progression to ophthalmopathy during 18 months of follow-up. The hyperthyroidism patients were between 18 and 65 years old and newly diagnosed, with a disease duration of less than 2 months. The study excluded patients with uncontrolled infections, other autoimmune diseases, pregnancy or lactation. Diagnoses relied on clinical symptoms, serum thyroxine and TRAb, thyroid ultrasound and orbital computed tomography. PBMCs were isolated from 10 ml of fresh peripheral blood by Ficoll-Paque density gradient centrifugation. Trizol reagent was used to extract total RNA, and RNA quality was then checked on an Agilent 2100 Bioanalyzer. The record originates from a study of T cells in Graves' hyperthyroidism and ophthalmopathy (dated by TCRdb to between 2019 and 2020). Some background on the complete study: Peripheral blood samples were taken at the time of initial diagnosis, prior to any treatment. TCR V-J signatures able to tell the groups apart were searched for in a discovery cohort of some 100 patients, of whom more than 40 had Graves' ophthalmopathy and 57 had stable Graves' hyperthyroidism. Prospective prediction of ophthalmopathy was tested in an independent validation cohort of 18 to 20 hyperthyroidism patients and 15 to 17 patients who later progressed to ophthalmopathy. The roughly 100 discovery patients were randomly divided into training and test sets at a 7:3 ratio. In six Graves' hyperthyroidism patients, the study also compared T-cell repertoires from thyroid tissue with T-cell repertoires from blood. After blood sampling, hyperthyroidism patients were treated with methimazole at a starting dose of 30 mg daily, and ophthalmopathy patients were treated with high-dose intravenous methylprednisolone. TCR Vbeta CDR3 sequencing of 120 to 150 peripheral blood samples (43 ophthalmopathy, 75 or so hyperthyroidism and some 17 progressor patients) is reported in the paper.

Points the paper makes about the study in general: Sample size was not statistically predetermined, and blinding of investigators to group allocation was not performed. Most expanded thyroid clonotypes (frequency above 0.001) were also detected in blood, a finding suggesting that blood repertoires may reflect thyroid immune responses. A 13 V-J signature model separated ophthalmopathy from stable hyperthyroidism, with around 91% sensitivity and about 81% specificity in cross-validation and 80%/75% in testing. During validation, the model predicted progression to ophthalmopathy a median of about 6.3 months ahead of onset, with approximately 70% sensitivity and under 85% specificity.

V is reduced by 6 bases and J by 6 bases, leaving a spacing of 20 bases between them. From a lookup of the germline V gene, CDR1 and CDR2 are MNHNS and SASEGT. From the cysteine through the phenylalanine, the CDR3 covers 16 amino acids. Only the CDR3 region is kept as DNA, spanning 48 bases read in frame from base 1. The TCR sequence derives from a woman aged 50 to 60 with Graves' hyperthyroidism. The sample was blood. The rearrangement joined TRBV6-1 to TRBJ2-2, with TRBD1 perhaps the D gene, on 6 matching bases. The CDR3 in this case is CASSPPGHLGPGELFF. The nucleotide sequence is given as TGTGCCAGCAGCCCCCCGGGACACCTAGGCCCCGGGGAGCTGTTTTTT.